Presented here are 25 T cell receptor beta chains from one specimen sequenced in a study of blood T cells in healthy people across ages. A second PCR, run for about 7 to 11 cycles, used a sample-barcoded 5' primer plus a J-beta primer mix. TCRdb reanalysed the 5' RACE reads using MiXCR and keeps one entry per CDR3 protein. The table records about 1,500,000 distinct CDR3 sequences, 35% to 45% of them present only once. The sequenced sample consisted of blood. The source of these receptors is a woman aged 18-29 years in good health.

This clonotype was seen a handful of times. The chain links TRBV12-3 or TRBV12-4 to TRBJ2-7; D is undetermined. The CDR3 has 12 residues. Trimming took 4 bases from V and 5 from J, leaving 9 bases between them. The CDR3 is CASSSRAHEQYF. CDR3 bases: TGTGCCAGCAGTTCCCGGGCCCACGAGCAGTACTTC.

The chain is built from TRBV2 and TRBJ1-1; D is ambiguous. The germline V gene encodes CDR1 SNHLY and CDR2 FYNNEI. V was trimmed by 6 bases and J by 4 bases, leaving 9 bases between them. The CDR3 has 12 residues. CDR3 DNA: TGTGCCAGCAGGTTACAGCTCACTGAAGCTTTCTTT. Its protein is CASRLQLTEAFF. Full variable domain (outside the CDR3, taken from reference TRBV2 and TRBJ1-1): EPEVTQTPSHQVTQMGQEVILRCVPISNHLYFYWYRQILGQKVEFLVSFYNNEISEKSEIFDDQFSVERPDGSNFTLKIRSTKLEDSAMYFCASRLQLTEAFFGQGTRLTVV.

In its sample, this clonotype was seen once. The chain combines TRBV7-8 with TRBJ1-3; TRBD1 aligns across 7 bases. This CDR3 is 15 amino acids long. CDR1 is SGHVS, CDR2 FQNEAQ, per germline. Trimming at V came to 2 bases and at J to 0 bases, leaving 1 base not matched to a gene. CDR3 region: CASSLWDSSGNTIYF. The CDR3 DNA reads as TGTGCCAGCAGCTTATGGGACAGCTCTGGAAACACCATATATTTT.

This clonotype was observed a few times. This chain joins TRBV9 and TRBJ1-1; possibly TRBD1 for D (5 bases). The ends were cut back, 3 bases at V and 2 bases at J, with 11 bases in the middle. CDR1 and CDR2 (germline): SGDLS, YYNGEE. This CDR3 comprises 14 residues. The CDR3 region is CASSGMGGNTEAFF. The CDR3 DNA reads TGTGCCAGCAGCGGGATGGGGGGAAACACTGAAGCTTTCTTT.

This clonotype was seen only a few times. The genes are TRBV5-1 and TRBJ2-1, with 9 nucleotides matching TRBD2. CDR1 and CDR2 from the germline V gene are SGHRS and YFSETQ. The V and J ends lost 0 bases and 5 bases, in that order; junction bases with no gene match: 9. The CDR3 has 17 amino acids. This CDR3 is CASSLAGLATEDNEQFF. CDR3 nucleotide sequence: TGCGCCAGCAGCTTGGCAGGACTAGCGACTGAGGACAATGAGCAGTTCTTC.

The chain recombines TRBV3-1 with TRBJ1-1, with D hard to call. The length of the CDR3 is 14 residues. The ends were cut back, 4 bases at V and 4 bases at J, with 13 bases in the middle. Germline-derived CDR1 and CDR2 are LGHDT and YNNKEL (reference sequence). CDR3 sequence: CASSLRPSGTEAFF. For the CDR3, the DNA is TGTGCCAGCAGCCTGCGGCCCTCGGGCACTGAAGCTTTCTTT.

The chain has TRBV5-1 and TRBJ2-7, with TRBD1 matching 7 bases. V lost 3 bases to trimming and J lost 0 bases; unmatched junction nucleotides: 9. The CDR3 is 16 amino acids. CDR1 is SGHRS, CDR2 YFSETQ, per germline. The CDR3 DNA follows: TGCGCCAGCAGCTCGGTGACAGGGAAGAGCTCCTACGAGCAGTACTTC. This gives the protein CASSSVTGKSSYEQYF.

This chain joins TRBV20-1 and TRBJ2-7, with 7 bases aligning to TRBD1. V shed 5 bases and J 3 bases; nucleotides not matched to a gene: 1. The CDR3 runs to 11 residues. Germline CDR1 and CDR2: DFQATT and SNEGSKA (reference sequence). The CDR3 region is CSAGTDYEQYF. The CDR3 nucleotides read TGCAGTGCTGGGACAGACTACGAGCAGTACTTC.

This clonotype showed up just a few times. The V gene is TRBV5-1, the J gene TRBJ1-4; D ambiguous. Trimming took off 6 bases at V and 4 bases at J, with 10 bases between the two ends. The V gene's germline CDR1 is SGHRS and CDR2 YFSETQ. The CDR3 extends over 13 amino acids. Written as DNA, the CDR3 is TGCGCCAGCAACGACGGAAGTAATGAAAAACTGTTTTTT. The encoded protein is CASNDGSNEKLFF. Full variable domain (rest looked up from reference TRBV5-1 and TRBJ1-4): KAGVTQTPRYLIKTRGQQVTLSCSPISGHRSVSWYQQTPGQGLQFLFEYFSETQRNKGNFPGRFSGRQFSNSRSEMNVSTLELGDSALYLCASNDGSNEKLFFGSGTQLSVL.

The chain has TRBV5-1 and TRBJ2-4, with D hard to call. CDR1 is SGHRS and CDR2 is YFSETQ in the germline V gene. V gave up 0 bases and J gave up 0 bases, with 19 bases separating them. The CDR3 covers 19 residues. The CDR3 DNA reads as TGCGCCAGCAGCTTGGATCCTGACTCAACCGCCCTAGCCAAAAACATTCAGTACTTC. It is translated as CASSLDPDSTALAKNIQYF.

This clonotype was counted a few times. The chain carries TRBV5-1 and TRBJ2-4, with no clear D. Between the trimmed V and J ends, which lost 4 bases and 2 bases, there was a span of 13 bases. Germline lookup yields CDR1 SGHRS and CDR2 YFSETQ. This CDR3 has 15 residues. The CDR3 DNA sequence: TGCGCCAGCAGCGCGGCACCAAGTACCAAAAACATTCAGTACTTC. It specifies CASSAAPSTKNIQYF.

This chain links TRBV12-3 or TRBV12-4 with TRBJ2-3, with 13 nucleotides matching TRBD2. The CDR3 is 17 amino acids. Germline trimming cut 5 bases from V and 4 bases from J; bases unmatched to any gene: 9. The CDR3 DNA is TGTGCCAGCAGTCTCGAGGGACTAGCGGGAATCGCAGATACGCAGTATTTT. Translation gives CASSLEGLAGIADTQYF.

The genes are TRBV6-1 and TRBJ2-7; the D gene is possibly TRBD1 (6 bases). This CDR3 is 16 amino acids long. Germline V gene sequence: CDR1 MNHNS, CDR2 SASEGT. V lost 0 bases, J lost 2 bases, and 14 bases lay in between. CDR3 amino acids: CASSEASGTSPYEQYF. CDR3 nucleotides: TGTGCCAGCAGTGAAGCCTCCGGGACAAGCCCCTACGAGCAGTACTTC.

The chain combines TRBV28 with TRBJ1-6; D not resolved. CDR3 length equals 18 residues. Germline V gene data show CDR1 as MDHEN and CDR2 as SYDVKM. Trimming cost V 6 bases and J 6 bases, with 24 bases left between them. As DNA, the CDR3 is TGTGCCAGCAGGGCTCCCCCCCGTAGGGCGTTAGGTAATTCACCCCTCCACTTT. Encoded protein: CASRAPPRRALGNSPLHF. Complete variable domain (other parts from reference TRBV28 and TRBJ1-6): DVKVTQSSRYLVKRTGEKVFLECVQDMDHENMFWYRQDPGLGLRLIYFSYDVKMKEKGDIPEGYSVSREKKERFSLILESASTNQTSMYLCASRAPPRRALGNSPLHFGNGTRLTVT.

The chain employs TRBV4-1 and TRBJ2-2; D unclear. CDR1 is MGHRA, CDR2 YSYEKL, per germline. The CDR3 totals 14 residues. V was trimmed by 4 bases and J by 5 bases, leaving 11 bases between them. CDR3 amino acids: CASSLGIRTGELFF. The CDR3 nucleotides are TGCGCCAGCAGCCTAGGGATAAGAACCGGGGAGCTGTTTTTT.

This clonotype was picked up a small number of times. The chain has TRBV12-3 or TRBV12-4 and TRBJ2-7; no firm D call. Trimming took 8 bases from V and 1 from J, leaving 15 bases between them. The CDR3 length is 14 residues. Here the CDR3 DNA reads TGTGCCAGCTCACCCCCTTGGGATTCCTACGAGCAGTACTTC. Translation gives CASSPPWDSYEQYF.

This clonotype was detected only a few times. The CDR3 DNA sequence: TGTGCCAGCTCAGCTAGCGGGACGCGAGAGACCCAGTACTTC. Translating gives CASSASGTRETQYF. The V gene is TRBV2, the J gene TRBJ2-5, with 9 positions matching TRBD2. V lost 8 bases, J lost 4 bases, and 8 bases stayed unmatched. Germline V gene lookup returns CDR1 SNHLY and CDR2 FYNNEI. This CDR3 has 14 amino acids.

The chain links TRBV20-1 to TRBJ2-7; TRBD1 matches 7 bases. In germline, CDR1 is DFQATT, CDR2 SNEGSKA (reference sequence). CDR3 length: 14 residues. Trimming cost V 6 bases and J 0 bases; bases outside gene matches: 8. The CDR3 region is CSASQQGLSYEQYF. As DNA, the CDR3 is TGCAGTGCGAGTCAACAGGGGCTCTCCTACGAGCAGTACTTC.

The V and J genes are TRBV28 and TRBJ2-7; D remains unclear. V was shortened by 2 bases and J by 5 bases, with 16 bases between the two germline ends. This CDR3 has 15 residues. Per the germline V gene, CDR1 is MDHEN and CDR2 is SYDVKM. The CDR3 nucleotides are TGTGCCAGCAGTTTAAGGTCCAAGGGTTGGGACGAGCAGTACTTC. The encoded protein is CASSLRSKGWDEQYF.

The rearrangement uses TRBV29-1 and TRBJ1-2; TRBD1 aligns across 9 bases. CDR1 and CDR2 from the germline V gene are SQVTM and ANQGSEA. The CDR3 spans 12 residues. V was pared by 5 bases and J by 7 bases, with 5 bases of the junction left unmatched. The CDR3 DNA sequence: TGCAGCGTTCCCCTGACAGGGGGTGGCTACACCTTC. The encoded protein is CSVPLTGGGYTF. The variable domain in full, completed from reference TRBV29-1 and TRBJ1-2, reads SAVISQKPSRDICQRGTSLTIQCQVDSQVTMMFWYRQQPGQSLTLIATANQGSEATYESGFVIDKFPISRPNLTFSTLTVSNMSPEDSSIYLCSVPLTGGGYTFGSGTRLTVV.

The chain links TRBV27 to TRBJ2-1; 13 nucleotides match TRBD2. Germline V gene lookup returns CDR1 MNHEY and CDR2 SMNVEV (reference sequence). V trimming: 5 bases; J trimming: 9 bases; junction bases outside the gene matches: 10. The CDR3 runs to 16 residues. CDR3 DNA: TGTGCCAGCAGTCCCGGGACTAGCGGGATACGGGGTGAGCAGTTCTTC. It encodes CASSPGTSGIRGEQFF.

The chain is built from TRBV3-1 and TRBJ1-5, with 8 bases aligning to TRBD1. CDR1 is LGHDT, CDR2 YNNKEL, per germline (reference sequence). V shed 1 base and J 4 bases; nucleotides not matched to a gene: 9. This CDR3 comprises 17 residues. CDR3 sequence (DNA): TGTGCCAGCAGCCAAGGGGGGAGGACAGGGATTAATCAGCCCCAGCATTTT. Translated: CASSQGGRTGINQPQHF.

This clonotype was seen more than once but under ten times. This chain joins TRBV7-2 and TRBJ2-7, with D possibly TRBD2 on 7 matching bases. CDR1 and CDR2 (germline): SGHTA, FQGNSA. CDR3 length: 16 amino acids. Trimming took off 5 bases at V and 2 bases at J, with 19 bases between the two ends. The CDR3 coding sequence is TGTGCCAGCAGCCCCCCCTACGGGGGGCGCCCCTACGAGCAGTACTTC. This translates into CASSPPYGGRPYEQYF. The variable domain in full, completed from reference TRBV7-2 and TRBJ2-7, reads GAGVSQSPSNKVTEKGKDVELRCDPISGHTALYWYRQSLGQGLEFLIYFQGNSAPDKSGLPSDRFSAERTGGSVSTLTIQRTQQEDSAVYLCASSPPYGGRPYEQYFGPGTRLTVT.

The rearrangement uses TRBV12-3 or TRBV12-4 and TRBJ2-1; 7 nucleotides line up with TRBD2. V shed 8 bases, J shed 8 bases, and the junction held 9 bases outside the gene matches. CDR3 size: 13 residues. As DNA, the CDR3 is TGTGCCAGCCAACCGGGGGGATCCGATGAGCAGTTCTTC. Its protein product is CASQPGGSDEQFF.

This clonotype was detected only a few times. The V gene is TRBV29-1, the J gene TRBJ2-7; a weak D match, TRBD2 (6 bases). Trimming took 0 bases from V and 6 from J, leaving 15 bases between them. Germline CDR1 and CDR2: SQVTM and ANQGSEA. The CDR3 has 14 residues. CDR3 sequence reads: CSVEDRGLPGEQYF. CDR3 nucleotides: TGCAGCGTTGAAGATCGGGGACTCCCTGGCGAGCAGTACTTC.